This paragraph reports one T cell receptor (beta chain). Vbeta (60) and Jbeta (13) primers were used in the PCR. The table came from immunoSEQ multiplex PCR; TCRdb's copy has only in-frame clones and leaves some out. Among 150,000 to 180,000 clones, over 65% were seen once, and the ten largest hold around 1.9%. The record originates from a study of cytomegalovirus exposure and HLA in healthy donors. CDR3 length equals 13 residues. V lost 7 bases and J lost 2, with 11 bases in between. CDR1 is LNHDA and CDR2 is SQIVND in the germline V gene (reference sequence). The sequence derives from a man aged 25-45 years in good health and CMV-seronegative. Material: PBMCs. The chain is built from TRBV19 and TRBJ1-1; D unresolved. The CDR3 is CASTRDINTEAFF. The CDR3 DNA follows: TGTGCCAGTACGAGGGATATAAACACTGAAGCTTTCTTT.